The 2 T cell receptor beta chains reported below all come from one sample, sequenced in a study of Graves' ophthalmopathy and Graves' hyperthyroidism. The authors amplified TCR beta CDR3 regions from RNA transcripts. Second-round multiplex PCR came after first-round RT-PCR with HTBI primers. Using its own MiXCR run on the multiplex PCR reads, TCRdb lists one record per CDR3 protein. This table has 350,000 or so distinct CDR3 sequences, 15% to 20% appearing once. The sequencing input was peripheral blood. The receptors stem from an adult man with Graves' ophthalmopathy.

V gene TRBV12-3 or TRBV12-4 combines with J gene TRBJ1-2, with 9 bases identical to TRBD1. There are 13 residues in the CDR3. With V trimmed by 11 bases and J by 6 bases, 10 bases remained unmatched. CDR3 sequence reads: CACTNRGLNGYTF. The CDR3 DNA reads TGTGCCTGCACCAACAGGGGGCTTAATGGCTACACCTTC.

For this clonotype: A much larger clone differs from this one at a single base, so this may be a read error. The chain combines TRBV5-6 with TRBJ2-7; D is unresolved. CDR1 is SGHDT and CDR2 is YYEEEE in the germline V gene. The CDR3 totals 14 residues. V lost 4 bases, J lost 2 bases, and 13 bases lay in between. Written as DNA, the CDR3 is TGTGCCAGCAGCCAACCGCTAGTGACCTACGAGCAGTACTTC. Translating it yields CASSQPLVTYEQYF.